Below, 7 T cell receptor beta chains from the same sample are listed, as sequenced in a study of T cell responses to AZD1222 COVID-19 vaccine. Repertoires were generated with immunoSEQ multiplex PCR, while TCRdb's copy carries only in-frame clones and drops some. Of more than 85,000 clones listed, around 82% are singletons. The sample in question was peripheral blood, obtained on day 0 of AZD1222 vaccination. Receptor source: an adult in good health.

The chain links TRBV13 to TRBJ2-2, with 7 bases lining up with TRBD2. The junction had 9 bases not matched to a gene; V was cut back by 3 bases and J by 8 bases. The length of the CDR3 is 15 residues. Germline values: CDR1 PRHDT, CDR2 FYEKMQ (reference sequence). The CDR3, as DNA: TGTGCCAGCAGCTTGTACGGGACTACCGCAGGGGAGCTGTTTTTT. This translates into CASSLYGTTAGELFF.

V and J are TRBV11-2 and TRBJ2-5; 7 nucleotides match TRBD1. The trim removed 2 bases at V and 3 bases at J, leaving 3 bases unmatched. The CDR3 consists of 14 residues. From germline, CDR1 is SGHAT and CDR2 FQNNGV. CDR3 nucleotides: TGTGCCAGCAGCTTACAGGGGGTGGAAGAGACCCAGTACTTC. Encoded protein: CASSLQGVEETQYF.

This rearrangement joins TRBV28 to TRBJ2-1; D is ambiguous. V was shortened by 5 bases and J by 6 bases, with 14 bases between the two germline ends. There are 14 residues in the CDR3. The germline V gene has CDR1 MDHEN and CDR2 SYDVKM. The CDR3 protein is CASSPPGLINEQFF. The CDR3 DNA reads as TGTGCCAGCAGTCCCCCTGGCCTCATCAATGAGCAGTTCTTC.

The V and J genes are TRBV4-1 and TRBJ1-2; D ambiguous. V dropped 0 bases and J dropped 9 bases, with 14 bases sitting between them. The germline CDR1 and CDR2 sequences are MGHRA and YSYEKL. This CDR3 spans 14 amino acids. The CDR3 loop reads CASSQDRTLGSYTF. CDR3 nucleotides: TGCGCCAGCAGCCAAGATCGGACTCTCGGTAGCTACACCTTC.

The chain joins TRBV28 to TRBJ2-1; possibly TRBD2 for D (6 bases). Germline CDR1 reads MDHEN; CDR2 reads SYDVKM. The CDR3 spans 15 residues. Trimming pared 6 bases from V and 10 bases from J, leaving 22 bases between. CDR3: CASRGITGTSREQFF. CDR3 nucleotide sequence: TGTGCCAGCAGGGGAATCACCGGGACTTCCCGGGAGCAGTTCTTC.

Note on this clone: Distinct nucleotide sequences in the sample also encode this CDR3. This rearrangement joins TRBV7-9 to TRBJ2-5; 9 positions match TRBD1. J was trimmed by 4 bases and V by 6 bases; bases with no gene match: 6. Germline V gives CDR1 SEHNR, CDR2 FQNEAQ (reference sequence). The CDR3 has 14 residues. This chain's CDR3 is CASSLTGGGETQYF. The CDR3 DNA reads TGTGCCAGCAGTCTAACAGGGGGCGGAGAGACCCAGTACTTC.

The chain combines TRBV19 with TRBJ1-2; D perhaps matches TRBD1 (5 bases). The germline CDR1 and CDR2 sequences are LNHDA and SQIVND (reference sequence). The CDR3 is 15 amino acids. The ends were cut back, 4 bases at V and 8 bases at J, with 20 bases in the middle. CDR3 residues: CASSSPFGASGGYTF. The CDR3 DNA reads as TGTGCCAGTAGTAGCCCCTTTGGGGCCTCGGGAGGCTACACCTTC.